At least ten counts were recorded for the clone carrying this TCR beta chain. Described time point: patch test 2, 6 weeks after DPC sensitization. Treatment: therapeutic diphenylcyclopropenone sensitization with weekly scalp DPC. These data are taken from a study of human T cells and chemical hapten exposure. Study information: On the upper back, patch tests were applied with 0.01% DPC and read at 6 days. Women made up most patients, who had alopecia areata, totalis or universalis.

Unique molecular identifiers were affixed to discrete cDNA molecules within the library. In the original workflow: A per-sample median of roughly 91,000 TCRs was observed, with a range of about 23,224 to 690,600. Via MiXCR, TCRdb re-called the RACE reads, giving one row per CDR3 protein. The V and J calls and clone size come from TCRdb's table, not from the authors' own analysis. The sample shows some 81,000 distinct CDR3 sequences, around a tenth of them seen only once. This specimen was whole blood, taken in connection with sensitization to the hapten diphenylcyclopropenone (DPC). The receptor was derived from a man aged 18 to 29 with alopecia areata. Some clones in this sample may be carry-over from other donors' samples.

CDR3 DNA: TGCGCCAGCAGCGCTTGGCCACGGACAGGGAAGATGTGGGTAAGGAATGAGCAGTTCTTC. Encoded protein: CASSAWPRTGKMWVRNEQFF. J is TRBJ2-1 and V is TRBV5-1, with 8 bases fitting TRBD1. Germline V lookup: CDR1 SGHRS, CDR2 YFSETQ. The V segment lost 4 bases and the J segment 7 bases; nucleotides outside the gene matches: 25. The CDR3 is 20 amino acids.